This T cell receptor (beta chain) was identified in a study of radiation and T cells in renal cell carcinoma. General study points: Sampling covered only 0.95 to 1 g of each tumor.

Notes on this clone: Its antigen is not known.

Profiling relied on immunoSEQ multiplex PCR, and the TCRdb table lists in-frame clones only, not all of them. The table has 9,100 or so clones, 55% to 80% seen once. The treatment: treatment-naive control, cytoreductive nephrectomy. Controls were unirradiated tumors from treatment-naive cytoreductive nephrectomy patients. The receptor's source is a man aged 55 to 70 with renal cell carcinoma. The specimen was tumor tissue, collected from a patient whose treatment was nephrectomy without radiotherapy.

The CDR3 is CASSELAGGGYTF. CDR3 coding DNA: TGTGCCAGCAGTGAGCTGGCCGGAGGAGGCTACACCTTC. The genes are TRBV28 and TRBJ1-2; D is unresolved. Trimming took off 5 bases at V and 8 bases at J, with 15 bases between the two ends. The CDR3 is 13 residues long. CDR1 and CDR2 from the germline V gene are MDHEN and SYDVKM.